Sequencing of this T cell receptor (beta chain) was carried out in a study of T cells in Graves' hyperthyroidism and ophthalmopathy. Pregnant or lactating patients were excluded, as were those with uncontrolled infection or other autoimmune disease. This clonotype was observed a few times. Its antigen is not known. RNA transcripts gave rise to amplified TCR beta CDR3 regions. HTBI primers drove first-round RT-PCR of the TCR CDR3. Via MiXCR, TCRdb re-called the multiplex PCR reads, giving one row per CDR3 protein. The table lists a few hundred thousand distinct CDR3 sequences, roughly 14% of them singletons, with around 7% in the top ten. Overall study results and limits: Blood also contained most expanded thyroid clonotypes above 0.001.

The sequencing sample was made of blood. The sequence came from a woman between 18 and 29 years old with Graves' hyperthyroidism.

CDR3 in DNA: TGTGCCAGTGGGGGAGGCGAGCAGTTCTTC. Amino acid sequence: CASGGGEQFF. The chain couples TRBV19 to TRBJ2-1, with a tentative D call TRBD2 (6 bases). The CDR3 runs 10 residues. V was pared by 8 bases and J by 10 bases, with 9 bases between. The germline gives CDR1 LNHDA, CDR2 SQIVND (reference sequence).